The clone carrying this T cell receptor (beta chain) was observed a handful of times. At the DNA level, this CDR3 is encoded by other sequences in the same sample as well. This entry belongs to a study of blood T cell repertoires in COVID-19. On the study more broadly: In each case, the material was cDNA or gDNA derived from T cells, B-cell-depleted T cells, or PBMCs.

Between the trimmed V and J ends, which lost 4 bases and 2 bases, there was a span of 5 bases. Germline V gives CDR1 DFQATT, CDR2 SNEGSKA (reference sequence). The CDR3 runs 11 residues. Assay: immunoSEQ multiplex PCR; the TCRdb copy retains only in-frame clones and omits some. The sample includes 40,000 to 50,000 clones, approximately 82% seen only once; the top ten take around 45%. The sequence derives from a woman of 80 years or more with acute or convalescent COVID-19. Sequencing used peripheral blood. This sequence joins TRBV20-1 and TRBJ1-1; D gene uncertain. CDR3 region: CSATGNTEAFF. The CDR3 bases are TGCAGTGCTACAGGTAACACTGAAGCTTTCTTT.